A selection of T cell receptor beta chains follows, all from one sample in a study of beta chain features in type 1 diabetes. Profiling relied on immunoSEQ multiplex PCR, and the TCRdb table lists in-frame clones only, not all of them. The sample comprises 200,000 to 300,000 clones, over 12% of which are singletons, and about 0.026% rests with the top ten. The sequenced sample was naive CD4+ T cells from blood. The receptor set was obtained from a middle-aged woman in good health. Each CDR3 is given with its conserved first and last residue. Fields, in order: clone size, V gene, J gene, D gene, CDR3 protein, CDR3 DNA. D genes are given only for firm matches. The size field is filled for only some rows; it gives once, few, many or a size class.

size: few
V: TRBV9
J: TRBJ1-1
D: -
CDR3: CASSTQGRDTEAFF
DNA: TGTGCCAGCAGCACCCAGGGGAGGGACACTGAAGCTTTCTTT

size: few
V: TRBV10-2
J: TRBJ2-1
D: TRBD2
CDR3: CASSEFASGVIGVRNEQFF
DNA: TGCGCCAGCAGTGAGTTTGCTAGCGGGGTGATCGGAGTCAGGAATGAGCAGTTCTTC

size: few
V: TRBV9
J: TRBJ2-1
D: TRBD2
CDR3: CASSVEVSGAYNEQFF
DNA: TGTGCCAGCAGCGTAGAGGTGAGCGGGGCCTACAATGAGCAGTTCTTC

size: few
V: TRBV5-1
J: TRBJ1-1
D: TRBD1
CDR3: CASSPGGGVGNTEAFF
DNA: TGCGCCAGCAGCCCAGGGGGTGGGGTCGGGAATACTGAAGCTTTCTTT

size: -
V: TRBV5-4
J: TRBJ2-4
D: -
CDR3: CASTPEAGVHIQYF
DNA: TGTGCCAGCACCCCCGAGGCAGGGGTCCACATTCAGTACTTC

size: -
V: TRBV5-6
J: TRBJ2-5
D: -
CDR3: CASSFNAGRAYQLKTQYF
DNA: TGTGCCAGCAGCTTTAACGCGGGGAGAGCGTACCAACTAAAGACCCAGTACTTC

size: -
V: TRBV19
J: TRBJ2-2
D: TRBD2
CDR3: CASSGLAGRELFF
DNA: TGTGCCAGTTCGGGACTAGCGGGGCGGGAGCTGTTTTTT

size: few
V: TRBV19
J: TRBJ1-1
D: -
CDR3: CASSIAAQMNTEAFF
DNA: TGTGCCAGTAGTATTGCGGCACAAATGAACACTGAAGCTTTCTTT

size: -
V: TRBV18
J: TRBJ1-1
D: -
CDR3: CASSEGAEAFF
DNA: TGTGCCAGCTCGGAGGGTGCTGAAGCTTTCTTT

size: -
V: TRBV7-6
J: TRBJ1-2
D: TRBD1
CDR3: CASSPGQGAFGYTF
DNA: TGTGCCAGCAGCCCCGGACAGGGGGCGTTCGGCTACACCTTC

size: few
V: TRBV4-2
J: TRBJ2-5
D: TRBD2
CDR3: CASSQTGTSGGETQYF
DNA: TGTGCCAGCAGCCAAACCGGGACTAGCGGGGGAGAGACCCAGTACTTC

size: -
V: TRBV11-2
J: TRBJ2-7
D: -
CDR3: CASSPTVPYEQYF
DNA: TGTGCCAGCAGCCCGACAGTCCCCTACGAGCAGTACTTC

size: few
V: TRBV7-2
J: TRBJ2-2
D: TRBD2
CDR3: CASSPSPPLAGGAGELFF
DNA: TGTGCCAGCAGCCCCTCCCCTCCACTGGCGGGGGGGGCCGGGGAGCTGTTTTTT

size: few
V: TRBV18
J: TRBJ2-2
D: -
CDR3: CASSPMTASNTGELFF
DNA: TGTGCCAGCTCACCAATGACAGCCTCTAACACCGGGGAGCTGTTTTTT

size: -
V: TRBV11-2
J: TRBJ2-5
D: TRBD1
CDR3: CASSLGDRGQETQYF
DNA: TGTGCCAGCAGCTTAGGGGACAGGGGTCAAGAGACCCAGTACTTC

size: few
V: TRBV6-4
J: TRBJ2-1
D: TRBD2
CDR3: CASSGLAGREQFF
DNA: TGTGCCAGCAGTGGTCTAGCGGGTAGAGAGCAGTTCTTC

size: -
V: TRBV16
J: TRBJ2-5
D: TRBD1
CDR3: CASSRQGWQQETQYF
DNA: TGTGCCAGCAGCCGACAGGGTTGGCAGCAAGAGACCCAGTACTTC

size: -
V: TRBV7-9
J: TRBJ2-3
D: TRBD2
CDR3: CASSLTPGLAGGTDTQYF
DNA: TGTGCCAGCAGCTTAACTCCGGGACTAGCGGGGGGCACAGATACGCAGTATTTT

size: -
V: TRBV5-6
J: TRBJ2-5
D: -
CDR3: CASSLVPGGLGETQYF
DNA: TGTGCCAGCAGCTTGGTTCCAGGGGGGCTTGGGGAGACCCAGTACTTC

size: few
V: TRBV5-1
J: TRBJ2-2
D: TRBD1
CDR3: CASSSDLRGKVSNTGELFF
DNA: TGCGCCAGCAGCTCCGACCTCAGGGGGAAAGTTTCGAACACCGGGGAGCTGTTTTTT

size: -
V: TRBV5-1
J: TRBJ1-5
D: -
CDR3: CASSLSSNQPQHF
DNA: TGCGCCAGCAGCTTGTCCTCCAATCAGCCCCAGCATTTT

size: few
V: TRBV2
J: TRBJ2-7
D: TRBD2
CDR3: CASTAAGGAYEQYF
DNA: TGTGCCAGCACTGCGGCGGGGGGTGCCTACGAGCAGTACTTC

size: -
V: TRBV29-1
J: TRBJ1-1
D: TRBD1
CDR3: CSVVKDLGQGFNTEAFF
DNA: TGCAGCGTTGTTAAAGATTTGGGACAGGGGTTTAACACTGAAGCTTTCTTT

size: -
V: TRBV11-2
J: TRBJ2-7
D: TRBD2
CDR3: CASSLGSGGAYEQYF
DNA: TGTGCCAGCAGCTTAGGTAGCGGGGGGGCCTACGAGCAGTACTTC

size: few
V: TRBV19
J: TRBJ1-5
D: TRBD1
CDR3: CASSRDREDQPQHF
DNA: TGTGCCAGTAGTAGGGACAGGGAAGATCAGCCCCAGCATTTT

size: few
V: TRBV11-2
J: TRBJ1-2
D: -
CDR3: CASSLGPERGYTF
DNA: TGTGCCAGCAGCCTCGGCCCTGAGAGGGGCTACACCTTC

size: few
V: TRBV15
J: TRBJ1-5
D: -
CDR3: CATSRVYSNQPQHF
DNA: TGTGCCACCAGCAGAGTGTATAGCAATCAGCCCCAGCATTTT

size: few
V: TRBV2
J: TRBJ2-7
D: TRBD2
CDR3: CASRVSGVMVYEQYF
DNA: TGTGCCAGCAGGGTTAGCGGGGTTATGGTCTACGAGCAGTACTTC